The 30 T cell receptor beta chains reported below all come from one sample, sequenced in a study of T cell responses to AZD1222 COVID-19 vaccine. Generated by immunoSEQ multiplex PCR, the TCRdb table keeps only in-frame clones and is missing some. The sample carries 110,000 to 150,000 clones, about 88% recorded once. This material consisted of peripheral blood, taken on day 0 of AZD1222 vaccination. The receptors were gathered from an adult in good health.

The chain employs TRBV16 and TRBJ1-5; unclear D gene. The CDR3 has 13 residues. The ends were cut back, 1 base at V and 1 base at J, with 2 bases in the middle. From germline, CDR1 is KGHSY and CDR2 FQNENV. CDR3 nucleotide sequence: TGTGCCAGCAGCCAATGGAGCAATCAGCCCCAGCATTTT. It translates to CASSQWSNQPQHF.

Only one count was recorded for this clone. The V call is TRBV11-2, the J call TRBJ1-2, with a weak D call TRBD1 (5 bases). Trimming left V 0 bases short and J 6 bases short, with 17 bases between. CDR1 is SGHAT, CDR2 FQNNGV, per germline. The CDR3 length is 16 residues. CDR3 sequence reads: CASSLDPGDSGDGYTF. DNA of the CDR3: TGTGCCAGCAGCTTAGATCCCGGCGACTCGGGGGATGGCTACACCTTC.

This clone was seen more than once but under ten times. This chain links TRBV5-1 with TRBJ1-1; D remains ambiguous. Trimming left V 1 base short and J 7 bases short, with 5 bases between. The V gene's germline CDR1 is SGHRS and CDR2 YFSETQ. This CDR3 has 11 residues. The CDR3 nucleotides read TGCGCCAGCAGCTTGCAGAGTGAAGCTTTCTTT. Its protein product is CASSLQSEAFF.

This sequence joins TRBV30 and TRBJ1-5, with D maybe TRBD1 (5 bases). The CDR3 runs 15 residues. The V end lost 0 bases, the J end lost 3 bases, and 12 bases lay between the germline ends. The germline V gene encodes CDR1 GTSNPN and CDR2 SVGIG (reference sequence). Here the CDR3 reads CAWSVPQGSNQPQHF. The DNA of the CDR3 is TGTGCCTGGAGTGTACCCCAGGGATCCAATCAGCCCCAGCATTTT.

The CDR3 nucleotides read TGTGCCAGCAGCTTGATGGGGGGTCTGGGCGAGCAGTACTTC. Its protein is CASSLMGGLGEQYF. This chain uses TRBV7-2 with TRBJ2-7; a weak D match, TRBD2 (6 bases). Trimming removed 3 bases at V and 6 bases at J, with 15 bases between. The germline gives CDR1 SGHTA, CDR2 FQGNSA. The CDR3 contains 14 residues.

The rearrangement joins TRBV28 to TRBJ2-1, with 8 bases fitting TRBD2. The CDR3 is made up of 16 amino acids. J gave up 7 bases and V 5 bases, and 13 bases lay outside the gene matches. Germline V gene sequence: CDR1 MDHEN, CDR2 SYDVKM. CDR3 protein: CASSTHSGRAFNEQFF. The DNA for the CDR3 is TGTGCCAGCAGTACCCACTCCGGGAGGGCCTTTAATGAGCAGTTCTTC.

This chain links TRBV15 with TRBJ1-2, with D hard to call. This CDR3 comprises 16 residues. Between the trimmed V and J ends, which lost 0 bases and 1 base, there was a span of 12 bases. Germline V CDR1 and CDR2: LNHNV, YYDKDF (reference sequence). CDR3 in amino acids: CATSRDQDGFNYGYTF. The CDR3 bases are TGTGCCACCAGCAGAGATCAGGACGGCTTTAACTATGGCTACACCTTC.

This clone was detected only once. The genes are TRBV28 and TRBJ1-2, with a possible D match to TRBD1 (6 bases). CDR1 and CDR2 from the germline V gene are MDHEN and SYDVKM. The CDR3 runs 14 residues. Trimming removed 10 bases at V and 4 bases at J, with 19 bases between. The CDR3 sequence is CATAGDTGFYGYTF. CDR3 nucleotide sequence: TGTGCCACCGCAGGGGATACGGGATTCTATGGCTACACCTTC.

This clone was observed a few times. V usage is TRBV7-3 and J usage is TRBJ2-7, with 8 nucleotides matching TRBD1. CDR1 and CDR2 (germline): SGHTA, FQGTGA. The CDR3 runs 17 residues. The junction had 14 bases not matched to a gene; V was cut back by 3 bases and J by 4 bases. The CDR3: CASSLGPGGPNLYEQYF. CDR3 DNA: TGTGCCAGCAGCTTGGGCCCAGGGGGCCCAAACCTTTACGAGCAGTACTTC.

The chain combines TRBV2 with TRBJ2-1; 8 nucleotides match TRBD1. Germline V gene sequence: CDR1 SNHLY, CDR2 FYNNEI. This CDR3 is built from 15 residues. J lost 3 bases, V lost 10 bases, and 11 bases had no gene match. CDR3 nucleotides: TGTGCCATCGAGGGACGACAGGGGAACTACAATGAGCAGTTCTTC. Its translation: CAIEGRQGNYNEQFF.

The chain employs TRBV6-1 and TRBJ2-7; 9 nucleotides line up with TRBD1. This CDR3 region has 16 residues. Trimming took 4 bases from V and 1 from J; bases not matched to a gene: 8. Germline V gene lookup returns CDR1 MNHNS and CDR2 SASEGT. The CDR3 bases are TGTGCCAGCAGTGTAATAGGGGGGACAGGGTCCTACGAGCAGTACTTC. Its protein product is CASSVIGGTGSYEQYF.

The V call is TRBV7-2, the J call TRBJ1-1; D remains unclear. Germline CDR1 is SGHTA and CDR2 is FQGNSA. The CDR3 totals 14 residues. V lost 8 bases to trimming and J lost 7 bases, with 20 bases between them. Here the CDR3 DNA reads TGTGCCAGCCCACCTGGGAGGCAGCGAGTTGAAGCTTTCTTT. This translates into CASPPGRQRVEAFF.

The V gene is TRBV5-1, the J gene TRBJ2-5; D call uncertain. Trimming took 2 bases from V and 2 from J, leaving 7 bases between them. Per germline, CDR1 SGHRS and CDR2 YFSETQ. The CDR3 extends over 13 amino acids. CDR3 nucleotide sequence: TGCGCCAGCAGCTTTGACTTTCAAGAGACCCAGTACTTC. This gives the protein CASSFDFQETQYF.

In this sample, this clone turned up once. V and J are TRBV7-9 and TRBJ2-1, with D perhaps matching TRBD1 or TRBD2 (5 bases each). This CDR3 region has 15 residues. V lost 3 bases to trimming and J lost 7 bases, with 16 bases between them. Germline V gene data show CDR1 as SEHNR and CDR2 as FQNEAQ (reference sequence). CDR3 loop: CASSLRGDRVNEQFF. Here the CDR3 DNA reads TGTGCCAGCAGCTTGAGGGGTGACCGGGTGAATGAGCAGTTCTTC. The variable domain in full, with the rest retrieved from reference TRBV7-9 and TRBJ2-1, is DTGVSQNPRHKITKRGQNVTFRCDPISEHNRLYWYRQTLGQGPEFLTYFQNEAQLEKSRLLSDRFSAERPKGSFSTLEIQRTEQGDSAMYLCASSLRGDRVNEQFFGPGTRLTVL.

The chain joins TRBV6-2 or TRBV6-3 to TRBJ2-7; D is uncertain. This CDR3 has 12 residues. The V gene lost 4 bases and the J gene lost 6 bases, with 10 bases spanning the gap. From germline, CDR1 is MNHEY and CDR2 SVGEGT. CDR3 in amino acids: CASSWPPVEQYF. In nucleotides, the CDR3 is TGTGCCAGCAGTTGGCCCCCCGTCGAGCAGTACTTC.

The chain is built from TRBV4-2 and TRBJ2-3, with D possibly TRBD2 on 5 matching bases. CDR1 and CDR2 from the germline V gene are LGHNA and YNFKEQ. There are 17 residues in the CDR3. Trimming left V 0 bases short and J 4 bases short, with 17 bases between. The CDR3 DNA is TGTGCCAGCAGCCAAGAACTCACTAGGCGGTTGGCAGATACGCAGTATTTT. Translation gives CASSQELTRRLADTQYF.

This clone was counted once. The chain employs TRBV29-1 and TRBJ2-3, with D perhaps TRBD1 or TRBD2 (5 bases each). Trimming shortened V by 3 bases and J by 4 bases, and 11 bases separated the two germline ends. The CDR3 loop spans 13 amino acids. CDR1 and CDR2 (germline): SQVTM, ANQGSEA. CDR3 in amino acids: CSVDLRGPDTQYF. The CDR3 DNA reads as TGCAGCGTTGATCTCCGGGGCCCAGATACGCAGTATTTT.

The rearrangement uses TRBV7-2 and TRBJ1-6; 10 nucleotides match TRBD1. CDR1 and CDR2 (germline): SGHTA, FQGNSA. V lost 4 bases and J lost 6; bases outside the gene matches: 3. This CDR3 spans 15 amino acids. In DNA form, the CDR3 reads TGTGCCAGCAGCTCACGGACAGGGGGTAATTCACCCCTCCACTTT. This sequence encodes CASSSRTGGNSPLHF.

The chain is built from TRBV9 and TRBJ1-2; D unresolved. Per the germline V gene, CDR1 is SGDLS and CDR2 is YYNGEE. The CDR3 consists of 15 residues. Between the trimmed V and J ends, which lost 5 bases and 4 bases, there was a span of 18 bases. CDR3 nucleotide sequence: TGTGCCAGCAGTGCATCCGGATATCGGGGCTATGGCTACACCTTC. Translating it yields CASSASGYRGYGYTF.

V is TRBV27 and J is TRBJ2-2; a weak D match, TRBD1 (5 bases). The germline CDR1 and CDR2 sequences are MNHEY and SMNVEV (reference sequence). Trimming cost V 6 bases and J 4 bases, with 12 bases left between them. The CDR3 covers 14 residues. CDR3 DNA sequence: TGTGCCAGCAGCAGAACCAGGGTCACCGGGGAGCTGTTTTTT. Amino acids: CASSRTRVTGELFF.

This chain joins TRBV29-1 and TRBJ1-2, with D perhaps matching TRBD1 (5 bases). The CDR3 has 12 amino acids. Germline V lookup: CDR1 SQVTM, CDR2 ANQGSEA. Trimming took off 5 bases at V and 6 bases at J, with 13 bases between the two ends. As DNA, the CDR3 is TGCAGCGTTCCGGGACCCTTCGATGGCTACACCTTC. Amino acids: CSVPGPFDGYTF.

The chain joins TRBV27 to TRBJ1-6; no reliable D call. The germline V gene has CDR1 MNHEY and CDR2 SMNVEV (reference sequence). The CDR3 loop spans 12 amino acids. The V end lost 6 bases, the J end lost 4 bases, and 4 bases lay between the germline ends. The CDR3 DNA is TGTGCCAGCAGCCGGTATAATTCACCCCTCCACTTT. It yields the protein CASSRYNSPLHF.

The count of this clone is one. The rearrangement joins TRBV30 to TRBJ1-5; a possible D gene is TRBD1 (6 bases). V lost 0 bases, J lost 7 bases, and 10 bases lay in between. The CDR3 extends over 13 amino acids. Germline CDR1 and CDR2: GTSNPN and SVGIG (reference sequence). The CDR3 nucleotides read TGTGCCTGGAGTGTAGGGGGACGGCAGCCCCAGCATTTT. Its translation: CAWSVGGRQPQHF.

V is TRBV19 and J is TRBJ1-5; no clear D gene. The V gene's germline CDR1 is LNHDA and CDR2 SQIVND (reference sequence). This CDR3 is built from 14 residues. Trimming pared 3 bases from V and 2 bases from J, leaving 8 bases between. The CDR3 is CASSIKGGNQPQHF. CDR3 coding DNA: TGTGCCAGTAGTATTAAGGGCGGCAATCAGCCCCAGCATTTT.

This sequence joins TRBV27 and TRBJ1-1, with D perhaps TRBD1 (5 bases). Deletions cut 7 bases from V and 7 bases from J, with 19 bases between. Germline CDR1 and CDR2: MNHEY and SMNVEV (reference sequence). The CDR3 length is 14 residues. The CDR3 DNA reads TGTGCCAGCAACCTAAGAGGCAGGGTCGGTGAAGCTTTCTTT. It specifies CASNLRGRVGEAFF.

This clone has more than one count but fewer than ten. The chain links TRBV5-6 to TRBJ2-7; no clear D. The CDR3 consists of 13 residues. Germline V gene data show CDR1 as SGHDT and CDR2 as YYEEEE. Trimming took 1 base from V and 4 from J, leaving 9 bases between them. CDR3 amino acids: CASSLLRGYEQYF. The CDR3, as DNA: TGTGCCAGCAGCTTGCTCCGTGGTTACGAGCAGTACTTC.

V and J are TRBV11-1 and TRBJ2-5, with unresolved D. This CDR3 is built from 14 residues. Germline V gene data show CDR1 as SGHAT and CDR2 as FQDESV (reference sequence). Deletions cut 0 bases from V and 1 base from J, with 6 bases between. CDR3 sequence: CASSLALSQETQYF. The CDR3 DNA reads as TGTGCCAGCAGCTTAGCCTTAAGCCAAGAGACCCAGTACTTC.

CDR3 DNA sequence: TGTGCCAGCAGCCCGAATAGCAATCAGCCCCAGCATTTT. Its protein is CASSPNSNQPQHF. This sequence joins TRBV7-6 and TRBJ1-5; no firm D call. The CDR3 consists of 13 residues. The germline CDR1 and CDR2 sequences are SGHVS and FNYEAQ. V gave up 5 bases and J gave up 0 bases, with 5 bases separating them.

The rearrangement links TRBV29-1 to TRBJ1-4; no reliable D call. Trimming stripped 6 bases from V and 7 bases from J, with 9 bases between. From germline, CDR1 is SQVTM and CDR2 ANQGSEA. CDR3 length: 11 residues. CDR3 sequence: CSVEGFEKLFF. The CDR3 nucleotides are TGCAGCGTCGAGGGATTTGAAAAACTGTTTTTT. The full variable domain, completed using reference TRBV29-1 and TRBJ1-4, is SAVISQKPSRDICQRGTSLTIQCQVDSQVTMMFWYRQQPGQSLTLIATANQGSEATYESGFVIDKFPISRPNLTFSTLTVSNMSPEDSSIYLCSVEGFEKLFFGSGTQLSVL.

The V call is TRBV6-1, the J call TRBJ1-4, with D perhaps TRBD1 (5 bases). This CDR3 is built from 15 residues. Germline V gives CDR1 MNHNS, CDR2 SASEGT. V lost 0 bases and J lost 8, with 13 bases in between. The DNA for the CDR3 is TGTGCCAGCAGTGAAGCGGGAGGGGCCAGCGAAAAACTGTTTTTT. It codes for CASSEAGGASEKLFF.